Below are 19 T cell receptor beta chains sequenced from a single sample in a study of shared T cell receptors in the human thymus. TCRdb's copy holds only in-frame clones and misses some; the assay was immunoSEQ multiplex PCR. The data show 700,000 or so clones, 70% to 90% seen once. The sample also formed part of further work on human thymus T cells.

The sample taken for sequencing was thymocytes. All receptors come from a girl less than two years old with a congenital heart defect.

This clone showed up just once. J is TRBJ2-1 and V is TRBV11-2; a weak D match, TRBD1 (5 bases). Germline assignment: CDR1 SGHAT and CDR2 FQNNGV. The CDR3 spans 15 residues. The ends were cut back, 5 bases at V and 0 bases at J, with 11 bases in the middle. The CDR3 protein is CASSPGLHSYNEQFF. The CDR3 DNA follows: TGTGCCAGCAGCCCAGGGCTTCACTCCTACAATGAGCAGTTCTTC.

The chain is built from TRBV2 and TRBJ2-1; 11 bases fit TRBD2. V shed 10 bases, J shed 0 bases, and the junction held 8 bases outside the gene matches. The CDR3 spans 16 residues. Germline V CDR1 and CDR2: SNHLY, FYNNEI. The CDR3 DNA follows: TGTGCCAACCTCAGGACTAGCGGGCTCTCCTACAATGAGCAGTTCTTC. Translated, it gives CANLRTSGLSYNEQFF. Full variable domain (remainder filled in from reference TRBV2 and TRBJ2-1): EPEVTQTPSHQVTQMGQEVILRCVPISNHLYFYWYRQILGQKVEFLVSFYNNEISEKSEIFDDQFSVERPDGSNFTLKIRSTKLEDSAMYFCANLRTSGLSYNEQFFGPGTRLTVL.

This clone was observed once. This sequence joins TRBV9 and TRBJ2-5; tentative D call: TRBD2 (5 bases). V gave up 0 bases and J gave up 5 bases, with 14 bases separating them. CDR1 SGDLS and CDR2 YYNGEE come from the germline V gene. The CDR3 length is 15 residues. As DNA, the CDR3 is TGTGCCAGCAGCGTAGCCTCCTCGGGAAGGGAGACCCAGTACTTC. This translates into CASSVASSGRETQYF.

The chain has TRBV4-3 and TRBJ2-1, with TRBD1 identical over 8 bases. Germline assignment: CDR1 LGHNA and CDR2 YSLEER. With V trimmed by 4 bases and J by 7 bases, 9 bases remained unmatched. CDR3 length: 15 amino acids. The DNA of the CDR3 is TGCGCCAGCAGCCGGACGACAGGGGCTAGGAATGAGCAGTTCTTC. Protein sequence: CASSRTTGARNEQFF.

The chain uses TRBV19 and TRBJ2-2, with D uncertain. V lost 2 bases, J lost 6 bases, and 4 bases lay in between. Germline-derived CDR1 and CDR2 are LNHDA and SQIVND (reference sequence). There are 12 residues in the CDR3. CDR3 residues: CASSILSGELFF. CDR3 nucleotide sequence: TGTGCCAGTAGTATACTGTCCGGGGAGCTGTTTTTT.

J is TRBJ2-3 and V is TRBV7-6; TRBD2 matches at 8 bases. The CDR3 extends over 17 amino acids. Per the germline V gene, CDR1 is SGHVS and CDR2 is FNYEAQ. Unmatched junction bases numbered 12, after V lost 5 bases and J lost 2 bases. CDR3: CASSPQVRGANTDTQYF. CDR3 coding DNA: TGTGCCAGCAGCCCTCAAGTGCGGGGGGCCAACACAGATACGCAGTATTTT.

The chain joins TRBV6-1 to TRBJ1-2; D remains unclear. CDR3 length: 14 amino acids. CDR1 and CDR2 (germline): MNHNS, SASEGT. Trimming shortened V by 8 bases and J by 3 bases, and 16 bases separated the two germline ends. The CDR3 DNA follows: TGTGCCAGCTTAATGCCCCGGCGGTACTATGGCTACACCTTC. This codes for CASLMPRRYYGYTF.

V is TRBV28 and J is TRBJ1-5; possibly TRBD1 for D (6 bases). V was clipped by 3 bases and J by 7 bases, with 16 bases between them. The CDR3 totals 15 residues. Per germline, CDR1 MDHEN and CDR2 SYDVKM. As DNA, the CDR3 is TGTGCCAGCAGTTTGGGAATACAGGGTGGGCAGCCCCAGCATTTT. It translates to CASSLGIQGGQPQHF. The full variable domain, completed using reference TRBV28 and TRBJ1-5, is DVKVTQSSRYLVKRTGEKVFLECVQDMDHENMFWYRQDPGLGLRLIYFSYDVKMKEKGDIPEGYSVSREKKERFSLILESASTNQTSMYLCASSLGIQGGQPQHFGDGTRLSIL.

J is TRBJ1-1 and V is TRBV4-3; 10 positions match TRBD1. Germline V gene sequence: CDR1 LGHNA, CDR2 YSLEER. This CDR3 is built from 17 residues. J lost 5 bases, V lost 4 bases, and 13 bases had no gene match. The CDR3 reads CASSLYPGQGKDTEAFF. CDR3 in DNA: TGCGCCAGCAGCCTATACCCGGGACAGGGGAAAGATACTGAAGCTTTCTTT.

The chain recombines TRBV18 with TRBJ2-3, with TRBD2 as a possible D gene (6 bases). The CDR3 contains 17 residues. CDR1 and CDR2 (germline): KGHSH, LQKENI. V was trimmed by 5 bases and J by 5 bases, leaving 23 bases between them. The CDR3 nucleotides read TGTGCCAGCTCAAAAAGATTAGCGGCACCCAAGGGAGATACGCAGTATTTT. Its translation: CASSKRLAAPKGDTQYF.

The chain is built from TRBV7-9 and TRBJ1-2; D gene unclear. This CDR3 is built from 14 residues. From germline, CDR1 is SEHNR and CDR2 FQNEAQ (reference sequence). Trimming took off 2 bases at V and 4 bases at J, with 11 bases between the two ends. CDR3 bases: TGTGCCAGCAGCTTACCGGAGTCGGGCTATGGCTACACCTTC. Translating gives CASSLPESGYGYTF.

This chain's CDR3 is CAWSVLGRGGPPRGTQYF. CDR3 sequence (DNA): TGTGCCTGGAGTGTACTAGGTCGGGGGGGCCCGCCGCGTGGTACGCAGTATTTT. V usage is TRBV30 and J usage is TRBJ2-3, with 8 bases aligning to TRBD2. V was pared by 0 bases and J by 8 bases, with 19 bases of the junction left unmatched. Germline assignment: CDR1 GTSNPN and CDR2 SVGIG (reference sequence). CDR3 length: 18 amino acids.

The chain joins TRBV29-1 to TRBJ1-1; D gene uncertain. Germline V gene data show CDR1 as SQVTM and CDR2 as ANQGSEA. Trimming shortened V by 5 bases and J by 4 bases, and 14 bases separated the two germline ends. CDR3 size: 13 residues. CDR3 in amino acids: CSVIEGVSTEAFF. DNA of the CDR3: TGCAGCGTTATTGAGGGAGTGAGCACTGAAGCTTTCTTT.

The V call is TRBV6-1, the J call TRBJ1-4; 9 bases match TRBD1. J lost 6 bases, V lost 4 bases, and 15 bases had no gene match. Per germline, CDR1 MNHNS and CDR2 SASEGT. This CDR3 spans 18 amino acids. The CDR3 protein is CASSAEDRGGGLHEKLFF. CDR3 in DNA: TGTGCCAGCAGTGCCGAGGACAGGGGTGGAGGTCTCCATGAAAAACTGTTTTTT.

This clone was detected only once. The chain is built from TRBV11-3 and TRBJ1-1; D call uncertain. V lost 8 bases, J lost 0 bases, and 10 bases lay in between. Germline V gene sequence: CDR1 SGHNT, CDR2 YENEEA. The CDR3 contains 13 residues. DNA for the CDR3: TGTGCCAGCCCCGTTCTTATGAACACTGAAGCTTTCTTT. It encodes CASPVLMNTEAFF.

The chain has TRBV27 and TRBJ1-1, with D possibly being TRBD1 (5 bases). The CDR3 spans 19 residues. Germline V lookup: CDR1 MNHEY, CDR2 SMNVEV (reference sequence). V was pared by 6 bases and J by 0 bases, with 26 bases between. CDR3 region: CASSLGKSGSRWMNTEAFF. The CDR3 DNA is TGTGCCAGCAGCTTAGGAAAATCAGGGTCGAGGTGGATGAACACTGAAGCTTTCTTT.

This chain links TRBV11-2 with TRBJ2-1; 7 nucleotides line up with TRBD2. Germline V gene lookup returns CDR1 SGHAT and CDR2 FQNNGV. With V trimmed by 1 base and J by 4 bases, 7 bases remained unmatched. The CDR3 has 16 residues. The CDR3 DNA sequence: TGTGCCAGCAGCTTAGTGGGTGCGGGGGTTTACAATGAGCAGTTCTTC. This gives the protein CASSLVGAGVYNEQFF.

CDR3 residues: CASSPGTHGNTIYF. The CDR3 DNA reads TGTGCCAGCAGTCCCGGGACTCACGGAAACACCATATATTTT. V is TRBV6-6 and J is TRBJ1-3; tentative D call: TRBD1 (5 bases). CDR3 size: 14 residues. V lost 5 bases to trimming and J lost 4 bases, with 12 bases between them. Germline CDR1 reads MNHNY; CDR2 reads SVGAGI (reference sequence).

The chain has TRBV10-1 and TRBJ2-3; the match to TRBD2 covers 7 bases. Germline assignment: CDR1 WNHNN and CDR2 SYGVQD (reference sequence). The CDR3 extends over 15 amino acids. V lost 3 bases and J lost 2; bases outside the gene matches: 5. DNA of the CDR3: TGCGCCAGCAGTGACTCGACTAGCACCACAGATACGCAGTATTTT. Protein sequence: CASSDSTSTTDTQYF.